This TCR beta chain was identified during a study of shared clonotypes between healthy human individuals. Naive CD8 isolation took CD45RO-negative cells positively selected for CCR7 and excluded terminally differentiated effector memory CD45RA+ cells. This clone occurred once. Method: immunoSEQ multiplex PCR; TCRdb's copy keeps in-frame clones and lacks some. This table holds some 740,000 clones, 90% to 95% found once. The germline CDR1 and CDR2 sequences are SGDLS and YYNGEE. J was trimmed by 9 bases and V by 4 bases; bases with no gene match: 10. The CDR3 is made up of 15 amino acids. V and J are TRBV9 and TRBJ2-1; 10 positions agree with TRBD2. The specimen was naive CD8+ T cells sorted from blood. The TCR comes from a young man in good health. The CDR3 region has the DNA TGTGCCAGCAGCTATACTAGCGGGAAGCACGGTGAGCAGTTCTTC. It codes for CASSYTSGKHGEQFF.